The 21 T cell receptor beta chains presented below share a single source sample, sequenced in a study of blood T cells in healthy people across ages. The second PCR ran about 6 to 12 cycles with a sample-barcoded 5' primer and J-beta primers. TCRdb re-called the 5' RACE reads through MiXCR, storing one row per CDR3 protein. The sample records 1,500,000 or so distinct CDR3 sequences, approximately 59% being singletons. The material sequenced was blood. These receptors originate from a man between 18 and 29 years old in good health.

This rearrangement joins TRBV12-3 or TRBV12-4 to TRBJ2-5; 10 bases match TRBD2. The CDR3 length is 14 residues. Trimming at V came to 7 bases and at J to 4 bases, leaving 6 bases not matched to a gene. CDR3 DNA: TGTGCCAGCACCAGGCTAGCGGGAGTAGAGACCCAGTACTTC. Its protein product is CASTRLAGVETQYF.

This chain links TRBV7-2 with TRBJ2-1, with D perhaps matching TRBD1 or TRBD2 (5 bases each). Germline V gene lookup returns CDR1 SGHTA and CDR2 FQGNSA. V shed 9 bases and J shed 0 bases, with 15 bases lying between them. The CDR3 loop spans 15 amino acids. CDR3: CASNPGPRSYNEQFF. CDR3 DNA sequence: TGTGCCAGTAACCCGGGGCCCCGCTCCTACAATGAGCAGTTCTTC. The full variable domain, in which reference TRBV7-2 and TRBJ2-1 provide the parts outside the CDR3, is GAGVSQSPSNKVTEKGKDVELRCDPISGHTALYWYRQSLGQGLEFLIYFQGNSAPDKSGLPSDRFSAERTGGSVSTLTIQRTQQEDSAVYLCASNPGPRSYNEQFFGPGTRLTVL.

This clonotype was counted a few times. The rearrangement joins TRBV10-3 to TRBJ2-5, with a weak D call TRBD1 (6 bases). Germline CDR1 ENHRY, CDR2 SYGVKD. The CDR3 covers 16 residues. V dropped 6 bases and J dropped 3 bases, with 20 bases sitting between them. CDR3 sequence (DNA): TGTGCCATCAGGGGGGCCCTAGGGAAAGAAGAAGAGACCCAGTACTTC. Translation gives CAIRGALGKEEETQYF.

The J gene is TRBJ2-1, the V gene TRBV11-2; 11 bases are a match to TRBD2. V lost 5 bases, J lost 10 bases, and 10 bases stayed unmatched. The CDR3 spans 15 residues. Germline V gene data show CDR1 as SGHAT and CDR2 as FQNNGV. CDR3 sequence reads: CASSASGGTDGEQFF. As DNA, the CDR3 is TGTGCCAGCAGCGCTAGCGGGGGGACCGACGGGGAGCAGTTCTTC.

The chain is built from TRBV2 and TRBJ2-1; 7 nucleotides align to TRBD2. CDR3 size: 17 residues. V dropped 4 bases and J dropped 3; count of bases not matched to a gene: 12. The V gene's germline CDR1 is SNHLY and CDR2 FYNNEI. CDR3 bases: TGTGCCAGCAGTGCCCTTGACGGGAGGCCCCTCTACAATGAGCAGTTCTTC. Translating gives CASSALDGRPLYNEQFF.

The chain links TRBV6-2 or TRBV6-3 to TRBJ2-7; 7 nucleotides agree with TRBD1. The end of the DNA aligns better with TRBJ2-5, so the J call may be wrong. Germline-derived CDR1 and CDR2 are MNHEY and SVGEGT. This CDR3 region has 14 residues. DNA of the CDR3: TGTGCCAGCAGTTACTCAAGGGGGCACGGGACCCAGTACTTC. Translated: CASSYSRGHGTQYF.

The gene calls are TRBV6-6 and TRBJ1-6; possibly TRBD1 for D (5 bases). This CDR3 spans 15 amino acids. Germline values: CDR1 MNHNY, CDR2 SVGAGI (reference sequence). Trimming cost V 5 bases and J 9 bases, with 17 bases left between them. CDR3 region: CASSHGQGEVSPLHF. Written as DNA, the CDR3 is TGTGCCAGCAGTCATGGGCAGGGAGAGGTTTCACCCCTCCACTTT.

The chain combines TRBV29-1 with TRBJ2-1; D may be TRBD2 (5 bases). V was shortened by 6 bases and J by 8 bases, with 17 bases between the two germline ends. CDR3 length: 13 amino acids. Germline CDR1 reads SQVTM; CDR2 reads ANQGSEA. In DNA form, the CDR3 reads TGCAGCGTGGATCCGGGCTTCGGGGATGAGCAGTTCTTC. It encodes CSVDPGFGDEQFF.

The chain is built from TRBV20-1 and TRBJ2-2; D might be TRBD2 (6 bases). CDR1 and CDR2 (germline): DFQATT, SNEGSKA (reference sequence). V was clipped by 7 bases and J by 4 bases, with 13 bases between them. CDR3 length: 13 residues. The CDR3 protein is CSVGGKRTGELFF. The CDR3 bases are TGCAGTGTTGGCGGGAAACGCACCGGGGAGCTGTTTTTT.

This clonotype was observed a few times. V usage is TRBV4-1 and J usage is TRBJ2-7; possibly TRBD1 for D (5 bases). Germline loops: CDR1 MGHRA, CDR2 YSYEKL. V was clipped by 3 bases and J by 3 bases, with 12 bases between them. There are 14 residues in the CDR3. CDR3 DNA: TGCGCCAGCAGCCAGCTGACAGTCTTCTACGAGCAGTACTTC. This codes for CASSQLTVFYEQYF.

This clonotype has a single count. The chain recombines TRBV2 with TRBJ1-5; D gene unclear. The germline V and J ends were trimmed by 0 bases and 2 bases, with 11 bases remaining between them. This CDR3 contains 16 residues. Germline assignment: CDR1 SNHLY and CDR2 FYNNEI. The CDR3 DNA reads as TGTGCCAGCAGTGAAGCGACGCCCGGGGGCAATCAGCCCCAGCATTTT. Translating it yields CASSEATPGGNQPQHF.

This clonotype was found once. The J gene is TRBJ2-3, the V gene TRBV20-1; maybe TRBD2 (6 bases). From germline, CDR1 is DFQATT and CDR2 SNEGSKA (reference sequence). Trimming removed 5 bases at V and 4 bases at J, with 19 bases between. CDR3 size: 15 residues. Here the CDR3 reads CSAEGGVIGPDTQYF. For the CDR3, the DNA is TGCAGTGCTGAGGGCGGGGTTATCGGTCCAGATACGCAGTATTTT.

This clonotype was observed a few times. The V gene is TRBV7-9, the J gene TRBJ1-5; D is uncertain. Trimming left V 3 bases short and J 4 bases short, with 7 bases between. Germline CDR1 reads SEHNR; CDR2 reads FQNEAQ (reference sequence). The length of the CDR3 is 13 residues. Here the CDR3 DNA reads TGTGCCAGCAGCTTGGCGGCGAATCAGCCCCAGCATTTT. Protein product: CASSLAANQPQHF.

The chain employs TRBV7-2 and TRBJ2-5; TRBD1 agrees at 7 bases. In germline, CDR1 is SGHTA, CDR2 FQGNSA. The CDR3 spans 14 residues. V shed 5 bases, J shed 11 bases, and the junction held 14 bases outside the gene matches. CDR3 sequence reads: CASSQGQVGNEQYF. As DNA, the CDR3 is TGTGCCAGCAGCCAAGGACAGGTTGGCAATGAGCAGTACTTC.

The chain is built from TRBV13 and TRBJ2-1; the D gene is possibly TRBD2 (5 bases). The CDR3 extends over 13 amino acids. Trimming shortened V by 5 bases and J by 10 bases, and 15 bases separated the two germline ends. CDR1 PRHDT and CDR2 FYEKMQ come from the germline V gene (reference sequence). The CDR3 DNA reads as TGTGCCAGCAGCCCCCATGTTAGCGAGGAGCAGTTCTTC. This sequence encodes CASSPHVSEEQFF.

J is TRBJ2-3 and V is TRBV5-1; no clear D gene. V lost 0 bases to trimming and J lost 6 bases, with 14 bases between them. In germline, CDR1 is SGHRS, CDR2 YFSETQ. This CDR3 has 15 residues. The CDR3 region is CASSLASRQVDTQYF. The DNA for the CDR3 is TGCGCCAGCAGCTTGGCCTCCCGTCAGGTGGATACGCAGTATTTT. The whole variable domain, filled in from reference TRBV5-1 and TRBJ2-3, reads KAGVTQTPRYLIKTRGQQVTLSCSPISGHRSVSWYQQTPGQGLQFLFEYFSETQRNKGNFPGRFSGRQFSNSRSEMNVSTLELGDSALYLCASSLASRQVDTQYFGPGTRLTVL.

This sequence joins TRBV5-1 and TRBJ2-5; D is ambiguous. Germline CDR1 SGHRS, CDR2 YFSETQ. The ends were cut back, 0 bases at V and 3 bases at J, with 12 bases in the middle. This CDR3 comprises 15 residues. The CDR3 DNA reads TGCGCCAGCAGCTTGGCCATCTACGGAAAAGAGACCCAGTACTTC. Amino acids: CASSLAIYGKETQYF.

As DNA, the CDR3 is TGTGCCAGCAGCTTCGATCCGGTAGTCGTAGGCTACACCTTC. Protein sequence: CASSFDPVVVGYTF. The rearrangement uses TRBV7-9 and TRBJ1-2; D unclear. Trimming cost V 3 bases and J 8 bases, with 16 bases left between them. This CDR3 comprises 14 residues. Germline-derived CDR1 and CDR2 are SEHNR and FQNEAQ (reference sequence). Full variable domain (outside the CDR3, taken from reference TRBV7-9 and TRBJ1-2): DTGVSQNPRHKITKRGQNVTFRCDPISEHNRLYWYRQTLGQGPEFLTYFQNEAQLEKSRLLSDRFSAERPKGSFSTLEIQRTEQGDSAMYLCASSFDPVVVGYTFGSGTRLTVV.

This rearrangement joins TRBV14 to TRBJ1-2; D gene unclear. There are 16 residues in the CDR3. The germline V gene encodes CDR1 SGHDN and CDR2 FVKESK. V dropped 0 bases and J dropped 4 bases, with 15 bases sitting between them. The CDR3 protein is CASSQDGKALGYGYTF. The CDR3 bases are TGTGCCAGCAGCCAAGATGGGAAGGCCTTGGGCTATGGCTACACCTTC.

The chain couples TRBV11-2 to TRBJ1-1; D may be TRBD1 (6 bases). The germline CDR1 and CDR2 sequences are SGHAT and FQNNGV. The CDR3 is made up of 15 amino acids. Trimming left V 5 bases short and J 6 bases short, with 19 bases between. In DNA form, the CDR3 reads TGTGCCAGCAGCCCCTGGAGGGGGGCAGGGGCTGAAGCTTTCTTT. Residues: CASSPWRGAGAEAFF.

This chain uses TRBV3-1 with TRBJ1-1; TRBD1 is a possible D gene (5 bases). The CDR3 has 15 residues. Trimming took 3 bases from V and 1 from J, leaving 12 bases between them. Per germline, CDR1 LGHDT and CDR2 YNNKEL (reference sequence). The CDR3 sequence is CASSQPRASNTEAFF. The CDR3 DNA sequence: TGTGCCAGCAGCCAGCCCAGGGCGTCGAACACTGAAGCTTTCTTT. The full variable domain, its missing parts supplied by reference TRBV3-1 and TRBJ1-1, is DTAVSQTPKYLVTQMGNDKSIKCEQNLGHDTMYWYKQDSKKFLKIMFSYNNKELIINETVPNRFSPKSPDKAHLNLHINSLELGDSAVYFCASSQPRASNTEAFFGQGTRLTVV.